A single sample gave rise to the 30 T cell receptor beta chains below, sequenced in a study of response to subunit inactivated influenza vaccine. TCRdb reprocessed the RT-PCR reads with MiXCR, giving one entry per CDR3 protein. In the table there are some 600,000 distinct CDR3 sequences, roughly 15% of which are singletons. The sequences come from PBMCs from blood, collected about 14 days before vaccination. All receptors derive from a man aged 45-60 years who received an inactivated influenza vaccine.

This sequence joins TRBV5-1 and TRBJ2-5, with D maybe TRBD1 (6 bases). The V end lost 1 base, the J end lost 5 bases, and 15 bases lay between the germline ends. Germline V gene sequence: CDR1 SGHRS, CDR2 YFSETQ. The length of the CDR3 is 15 residues. The chain's CDR3 is CASSLTGIVEETQYF. The CDR3 bases are TGCGCCAGCAGCTTGACAGGGATAGTGGAGGAGACCCAGTACTTC.

This clonotype appeared a few times. A junction end diverges from the germline sequence, so it may reflect a read error. The chain couples TRBV4-1 to TRBJ2-2; TRBD1 aligns across 9 bases. The CDR3 loop spans 16 amino acids. The V gene's germline CDR1 is MGHRA and CDR2 YSYEKL. The CDR3 region has the DNA TGCGCCAGCAGCAAAGACAGGGGGGATAACACCGGGGAGCTGTTTTTT. Its protein product is CASSKDRGDNTGELFF.

In its sample, this clonotype was seen a few times. CDR3 in amino acids: CASSTISGPLSYEQYF. In DNA form, the CDR3 reads TGTGCCAGCAGCACCATCTCGGGACCGCTATCCTACGAGCAGTACTTC. V gene TRBV7-8 combines with J gene TRBJ2-7, with D perhaps TRBD1 or TRBD2 (5 bases each). Germline-derived CDR1 and CDR2 are SGHVS and FQNEAQ. This CDR3 has 16 amino acids. Trimming left V 5 bases short and J 1 base short, with 18 bases between.

The chain links TRBV7-2 to TRBJ2-2; TRBD2 matches at 10 bases. There are 15 residues in the CDR3. CDR1 is SGHTA, CDR2 FQGNSA, per germline. The ends lost 5 bases at V and 7 bases at J; junction bases unmatched: 7. CDR3 residues: CASSGTGLAIGELFF. CDR3 DNA sequence: TGTGCCAGCAGCGGGACGGGACTAGCGATCGGGGAGCTGTTTTTT.

In this sample, this clonotype turned up a few times. CDR3: CASSQVGRINSPLHF. CDR3 DNA: TGTGCCAGCAGCCAAGTGGGGCGGATCAATTCACCCCTCCACTTT. This chain joins TRBV4-2 and TRBJ1-6; D perhaps matches TRBD1 (5 bases). Germline-derived CDR1 and CDR2 are LGHNA and YNFKEQ. The CDR3 spans 15 residues. V lost 1 base to trimming and J lost 7 bases, with 11 bases between them.

Many counts were recorded for this clonotype. The rearrangement uses TRBV20-1 and TRBJ1-5, with D perhaps TRBD1 (5 bases). This CDR3 is 16 amino acids long. Germline loops: CDR1 DFQATT, CDR2 SNEGSKA (reference sequence). The V gene lost 3 bases and the J gene lost 6 bases, with 21 bases spanning the gap. The chain's CDR3 is CSARTGGSMGSQPQHF. CDR3 bases: TGCAGTGCTAGGACCGGGGGGAGTATGGGTAGTCAGCCCCAGCATTTT.

This clonotype was counted many times. This chain connects TRBV7-8 to TRBJ2-6, with D unresolved. Trimming removed 5 bases at V and 4 bases at J, with 9 bases between. CDR3 length equals 14 residues. Germline V gives CDR1 SGHVS, CDR2 FQNEAQ. CDR3 sequence: CASSLDVGANVLTF. CDR3 DNA: TGTGCCAGCAGCCTGGATGTGGGGGCCAACGTCCTGACTTTC. Combining the CDR3 with reference TRBV7-8 and TRBJ2-6 gives the whole variable domain GAGVSQSPRYKVAKRGQDVALRCDPISGHVSLFWYQQALGQGPEFLTYFQNEAQLDKSGLPSDRFFAERPEGSVSTLKIQRTQQEDSAVYLCASSLDVGANVLTFGAGSRLTVL.

The chain carries TRBV19 and TRBJ1-5; D may be TRBD1 (5 bases). The CDR3 loop spans 14 amino acids. Germline values: CDR1 LNHDA, CDR2 SQIVND (reference sequence). Trimming removed 3 bases from V and 4 bases from J, with 10 bases in between. The chain's CDR3 is CASSIRAGNQPQHF. The CDR3 region has the DNA TGTGCCAGTAGTATTCGGGCAGGGAATCAGCCCCAGCATTTT.

This clonotype appeared many times. The rearrangement uses TRBV7-2 and TRBJ1-2; the match to TRBD1 covers 8 bases. V was clipped by 1 base and J by 8 bases; unmatched bases: 9. This CDR3 contains 15 residues. CDR1 and CDR2 from the germline V gene are SGHTA and FQGNSA. Here the CDR3 DNA reads TGTGCCAGCAGCTTAGGATCGGCAGGGGGCGGGGGCTACACCTTC. Translating it yields CASSLGSAGGGGYTF.

This clonotype was observed at least ten times. The chain uses TRBV7-6 and TRBJ2-1, with 9 bases aligning to TRBD1. Per germline, CDR1 SGHVS and CDR2 FNYEAQ. This CDR3 spans 15 amino acids. V lost 5 bases, J lost 5 bases, and 7 bases stayed unmatched. The CDR3 coding sequence is TGTGCCAGCAGCCTGGGACAGGGATCGAACAATGAGCAGTTCTTC. It specifies CASSLGQGSNNEQFF. The variable domain in full, with the rest retrieved from reference TRBV7-6 and TRBJ2-1, is GAGVSQSPRYKVTKRGQDVALRCDPISGHVSLYWYRQALGQGPEFLTYFNYEAQQDKSGLPNDRFSAERPEGSISTLTIQRTEQRDSAMYRCASSLGQGSNNEQFFGPGTRLTVL.

This clonotype was counted a few times. The rearrangement joins TRBV29-1 to TRBJ1-1, with 9 positions matching TRBD1. The germline V gene encodes CDR1 SQVTM and CDR2 ANQGSEA. The CDR3 extends over 13 amino acids. V lost 6 bases to trimming and J lost 5 bases; unmatched junction nucleotides: 7. CDR3 protein: CSVYRGQGTEAFF. CDR3 coding DNA: TGCAGCGTGTACAGGGGGCAAGGAACTGAAGCTTTCTTT.

The rearrangement uses TRBV5-1 and TRBJ2-2; D gene ambiguous. CDR1 is SGHRS, CDR2 YFSETQ, per germline. The CDR3 consists of 15 residues. Trimming stripped 3 bases from V and 4 bases from J, with 13 bases between. The CDR3 is CASSSSPTSTGELFF. CDR3 bases: TGCGCCAGCAGCTCCTCACCCACGAGCACCGGGGAGCTGTTTTTT.

This clonotype was seen a handful of times. The chain recombines TRBV11-1 with TRBJ1-6; D unresolved. This CDR3 has 19 residues. V dropped 5 bases and J dropped 0 bases, with 20 bases sitting between them. CDR1 and CDR2 from the germline V gene are SGHAT and FQDESV (reference sequence). CDR3 sequence reads: CASSPGLSRGSSYNSPLHF. The CDR3 nucleotides read TGTGCCAGCAGCCCGGGTTTGAGTCGCGGGAGCTCCTATAATTCACCCCTCCACTTT.

This clonotype occurred many times. The J gene is TRBJ2-6, the V gene TRBV4-2, with a tentative D call TRBD2 (6 bases). The germline CDR1 and CDR2 sequences are LGHNA and YNFKEQ. The CDR3 spans 18 residues. The V end lost 0 bases, the J end lost 2 bases, and 14 bases lay between the germline ends. DNA for the CDR3: TGTGCCAGCAGCCAAGATGGGACTCAGAGCACTGGGGCCAACGTCCTGACTTTC. Protein product: CASSQDGTQSTGANVLTF.

This clonotype appeared many times. At one end the junction does not follow the germline gene, possibly because of a read error. The chain has TRBV5-1 and TRBJ2-1; no firm D call. This CDR3 is 13 amino acids long. The germline CDR1 and CDR2 sequences are SGHRS and YFSETQ. In nucleotides, the CDR3 is TGTGCCAGCAGTTACGGGTCCTACAATGAGCAGTTCTTC. It yields the protein CASSYGSYNEQFF.

The chain uses TRBV12-3 or TRBV12-4 and TRBJ2-2; 7 nucleotides align to TRBD2. Trimming cost V 6 bases and J 5 bases; bases outside gene matches: 9. The CDR3 has 15 residues. In DNA form, the CDR3 reads TGTGCCAGCAGCTTAAGCGCCGGGGGGACCGGGGAGCTGTTTTTT. Amino acids: CASSLSAGGTGELFF.

This clonotype has only a few counts. V and J are TRBV29-1 and TRBJ1-3; D is perhaps TRBD1 (5 bases). Germline CDR1 reads SQVTM; CDR2 reads ANQGSEA. The CDR3 consists of 11 residues. V was cut by 7 bases and J by 7 bases, with 11 bases left in between. CDR3 sequence reads: CSADGGNTIYF. CDR3 nucleotides: TGCAGCGCCGATGGGGGGAACACCATATATTTT. The full variable domain, completed using reference TRBV29-1 and TRBJ1-3, is SAVISQKPSRDICQRGTSLTIQCQVDSQVTMMFWYRQQPGQSLTLIATANQGSEATYESGFVIDKFPISRPNLTFSTLTVSNMSPEDSSIYLCSADGGNTIYFGEGSWLTVV.

The table lists this clonotype with a few counts. V usage is TRBV5-5 and J usage is TRBJ1-5; a possible D gene is TRBD1 (5 bases). Germline CDR1 reads SGHKS; CDR2 reads YYEKEE (reference sequence). This CDR3 has 15 amino acids. Trimming pared 4 bases from V and 5 bases from J, leaving 16 bases between. CDR3 region: CASSPDRWGYQPQHF. The CDR3 coding sequence is TGTGCCAGCAGCCCTGACAGATGGGGATATCAGCCCCAGCATTTT.

This clonotype was seen a handful of times. This rearrangement joins TRBV6-2 or TRBV6-3 to TRBJ2-4; 8 nucleotides line up with TRBD1. CDR1 and CDR2 (germline): MNHEY, SVGEGT. The CDR3 sequence is 17 residues long. Trimming cost V 10 bases and J 3 bases; bases outside gene matches: 17. CDR3 DNA: TGTGCCAACCGACCAACTCAGGGGGCACGCGGCAAAAACATTCAGTACTTC. The encoded protein is CANRPTQGARGKNIQYF.

Only a few counts were recorded for this clonotype. Written as DNA, the CDR3 is TGCAGCGTTGGGGTCGGGACCCGCGAGCAGTACTTC. It specifies CSVGVGTREQYF. J is TRBJ2-7 and V is TRBV29-1, with D tentatively TRBD1 or TRBD2 (5 bases each). Looked up from germline, CDR1 is SQVTM and CDR2 is ANQGSEA. The CDR3 covers 12 residues. V was trimmed by 4 bases and J by 6 bases, leaving 13 bases between them.

V gene TRBV12-3 or TRBV12-4 combines with J gene TRBJ2-1, with 11 positions matching TRBD2. This CDR3 spans 14 amino acids. Trimming took 6 bases from V and 7 from J; bases not matched to a gene: 5. CDR3 loop: CASRVSGRGNEQFF. The CDR3 DNA follows: TGTGCCAGCAGAGTTAGCGGGAGGGGGAATGAGCAGTTCTTC.

This clonotype was seen many times. The chain has TRBV12-3 or TRBV12-4 and TRBJ2-7, with D uncertain. Trimming shortened V by 6 bases and J by 0 bases, and 18 bases separated the two germline ends. This CDR3 comprises 16 residues. CDR3 nucleotides: TGTGCCAGCAGCGCGTGGGGTAAACAAAGCTCCTACGAGCAGTACTTC. It codes for CASSAWGKQSSYEQYF.

DNA of the CDR3: TGCGCCAGCAGCCAAGATCGGGGGAGTCAACTGTTTTTT. This translates into CASSQDRGSQLFF. The genes are TRBV4-3 and TRBJ1-4; perhaps TRBD1 as D (5 bases). CDR1 and CDR2 from the germline V gene are LGHNA and YSLEER. The CDR3 is made up of 13 amino acids. The V gene lost 0 bases and the J gene lost 12 bases, with 11 bases spanning the gap.

This clonotype was counted many times. The rearrangement joins TRBV20-1 to TRBJ1-2, with 7 bases aligning to TRBD1. In germline, CDR1 is DFQATT, CDR2 SNEGSKA (reference sequence). Trimming removed 0 bases from V and 2 bases from J; junction bases left unmatched: 0. The CDR3 sequence is 13 residues long. CDR3 residues: CSAREGQNYGYTF. The CDR3 nucleotides read TGCAGTGCTAGAGAGGGACAGAACTATGGCTACACCTTC.

V and J are TRBV12-3 or TRBV12-4 and TRBJ1-1; D ambiguous. The CDR3 is 12 residues long. Trimming shortened V by 4 bases and J by 7 bases, and 10 bases separated the two germline ends. CDR3 sequence reads: CASSWTTGEAFF. The CDR3 bases are TGTGCCAGCAGTTGGACCACCGGTGAAGCTTTCTTT.

This clonotype has more than one count but fewer than ten. This sequence joins TRBV15 and TRBJ1-2; no reliable D call. CDR1 LNHNV and CDR2 YYDKDF come from the germline V gene (reference sequence). V was pared by 6 bases and J by 8 bases, with 22 bases between. CDR3 length: 15 amino acids. The CDR3 protein is CATSIFLADMEGYTF. Here the CDR3 DNA reads TGTGCCACCAGTATATTCTTAGCAGATATGGAGGGCTACACCTTC.

This clonotype was seen a few times. For the CDR3, the DNA is TGTGCCAGCAGACCAGGGACAGGCGCCTTCTACGAGCAGTACTTC. It translates to CASRPGTGAFYEQYF. The V and J genes are TRBV6-2 or TRBV6-3 and TRBJ2-7, with 8 bases that match TRBD1. The junction had 10 bases not matched to a gene; V was cut back by 6 bases and J by 3 bases. The CDR3 extends over 15 amino acids. The germline CDR1 and CDR2 sequences are MNHEY and SVGEGT.

The chain uses TRBV29-1 and TRBJ2-4; D gene unclear. Trimming cost V 7 bases and J 8 bases, with 12 bases left between them. CDR3 length: 11 residues. Per germline, CDR1 SQVTM and CDR2 ANQGSEA. The CDR3 is CSATDDYIQYF. The DNA for the CDR3 is TGCAGCGCAACGGACGATTACATTCAGTACTTC.

This clonotype was seen a handful of times. The CDR3 sequence: CASSDSYGAGNTIYF. The CDR3 DNA follows: TGTGCCAGCAGTGACTCGTACGGGGCTGGAAACACCATATATTTT. The chain has TRBV6-4 and TRBJ1-3, with D unclear. CDR1 and CDR2 from the germline V gene are MRHNA and SNTAGT. This CDR3 is 15 amino acids long. Trimming took 0 bases from V and 2 from J, leaving 8 bases between them.

The chain is built from TRBV12-3 or TRBV12-4 and TRBJ2-7; a weak D match, TRBD1 (7 bases). Trimming removed 5 bases from V and 5 bases from J, with 13 bases in between. This CDR3 region has 13 residues. CDR3 DNA: TGTGCCAGCAGTCAGGGGGGTAATCACGAGCAGTACTTC. This sequence encodes CASSQGGNHEQYF.